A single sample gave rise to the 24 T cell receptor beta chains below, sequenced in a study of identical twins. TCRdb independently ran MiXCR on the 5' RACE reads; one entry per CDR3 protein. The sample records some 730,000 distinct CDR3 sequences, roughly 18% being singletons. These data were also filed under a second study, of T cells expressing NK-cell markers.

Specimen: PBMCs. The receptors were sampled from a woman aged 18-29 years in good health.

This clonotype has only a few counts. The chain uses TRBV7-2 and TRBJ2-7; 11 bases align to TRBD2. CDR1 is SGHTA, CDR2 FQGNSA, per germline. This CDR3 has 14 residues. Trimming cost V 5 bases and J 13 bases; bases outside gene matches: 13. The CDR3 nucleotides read TGTGCCAGCAGCCCAGGATCACTAGCGGGAGTATCTTACTTC. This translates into CASSPGSLAGVSYF.

The chain's CDR3 is CSVAGTGFTDTQYF. The CDR3, as DNA: TGCAGCGTGGCCGGGACAGGGTTCACAGATACGCAGTATTTT. This chain uses TRBV29-1 with TRBJ2-3; 9 bases match TRBD1. With 6 bases clipped from V and 2 bases from J, the junction kept 6 bases outside the gene matches. CDR1 is SQVTM and CDR2 is ANQGSEA in the germline V gene. There are 14 residues in the CDR3.

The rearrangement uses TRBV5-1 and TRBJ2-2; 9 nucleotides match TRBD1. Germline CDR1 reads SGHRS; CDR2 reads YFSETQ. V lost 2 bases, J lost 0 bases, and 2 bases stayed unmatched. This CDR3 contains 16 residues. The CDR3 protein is CASSLQGATNTGELFF. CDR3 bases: TGCGCCAGCAGCTTACAGGGGGCCACGAACACCGGGGAGCTGTTTTTT.

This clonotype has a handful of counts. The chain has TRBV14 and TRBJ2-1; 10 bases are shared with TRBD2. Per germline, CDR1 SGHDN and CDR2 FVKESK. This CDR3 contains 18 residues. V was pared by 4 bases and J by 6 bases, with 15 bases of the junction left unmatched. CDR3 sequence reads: CASSLSPDVGLAINEQFF. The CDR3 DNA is TGTGCCAGCAGCCTTTCCCCGGACGTGGGACTAGCGATCAATGAGCAGTTCTTC.

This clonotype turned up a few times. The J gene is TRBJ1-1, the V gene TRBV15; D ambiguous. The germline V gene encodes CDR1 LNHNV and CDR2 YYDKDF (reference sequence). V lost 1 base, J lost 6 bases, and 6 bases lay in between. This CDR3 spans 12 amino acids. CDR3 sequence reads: CATSRAESEAFF. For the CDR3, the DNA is TGTGCCACCAGCAGAGCAGAGTCTGAAGCTTTCTTT.

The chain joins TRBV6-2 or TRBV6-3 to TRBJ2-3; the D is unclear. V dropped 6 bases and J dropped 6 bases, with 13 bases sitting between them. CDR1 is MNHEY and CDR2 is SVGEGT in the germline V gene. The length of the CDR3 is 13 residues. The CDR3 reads CASSPLLEDTQYF. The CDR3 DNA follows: TGTGCCAGCAGCCCTCTCCTCGAGGATACGCAGTATTTT.

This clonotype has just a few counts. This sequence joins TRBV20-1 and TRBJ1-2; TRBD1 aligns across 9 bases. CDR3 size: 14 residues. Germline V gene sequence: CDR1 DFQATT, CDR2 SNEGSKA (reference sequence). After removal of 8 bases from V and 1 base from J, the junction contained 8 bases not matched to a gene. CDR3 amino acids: CSSPVGQGNYGYTF. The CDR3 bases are TGCAGTTCACCCGTGGGACAGGGTAACTATGGCTACACCTTC.

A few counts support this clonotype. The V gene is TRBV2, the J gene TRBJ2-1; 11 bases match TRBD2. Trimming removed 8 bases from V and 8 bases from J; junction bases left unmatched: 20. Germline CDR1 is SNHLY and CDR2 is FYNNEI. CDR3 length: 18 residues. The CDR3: CASCGASGRFAGCDEQFF. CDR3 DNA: TGTGCCAGCTGTGGGGCTAGCGGGAGGTTTGCAGGGTGCGATGAGCAGTTCTTC.

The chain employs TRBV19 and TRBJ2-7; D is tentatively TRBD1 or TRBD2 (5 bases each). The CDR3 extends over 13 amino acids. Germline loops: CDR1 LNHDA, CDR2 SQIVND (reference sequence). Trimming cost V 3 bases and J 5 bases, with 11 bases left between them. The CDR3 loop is CASSIARGHEQYF. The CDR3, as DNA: TGTGCCAGTAGTATTGCCCGGGGCCACGAGCAGTACTTC.

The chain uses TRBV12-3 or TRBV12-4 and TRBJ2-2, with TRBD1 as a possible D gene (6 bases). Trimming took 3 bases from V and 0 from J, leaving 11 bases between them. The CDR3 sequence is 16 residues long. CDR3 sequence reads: CASSFFQGTNTGELFF. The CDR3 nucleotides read TGTGCCAGCAGTTTCTTCCAGGGGACGAACACCGGGGAGCTGTTTTTT.

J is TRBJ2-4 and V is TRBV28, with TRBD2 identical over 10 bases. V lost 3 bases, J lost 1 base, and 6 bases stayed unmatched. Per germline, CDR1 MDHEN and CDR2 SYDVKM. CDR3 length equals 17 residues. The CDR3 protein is CASSFRLAGTAKNIQYF. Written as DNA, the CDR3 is TGTGCCAGCAGTTTCCGACTAGCGGGTACCGCCAAAAACATTCAGTACTTC.

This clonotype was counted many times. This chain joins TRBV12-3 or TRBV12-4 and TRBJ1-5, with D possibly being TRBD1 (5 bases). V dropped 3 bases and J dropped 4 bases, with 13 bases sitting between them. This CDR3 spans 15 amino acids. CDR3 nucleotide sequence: TGTGCCAGCAGTTTGGCAGGGAAGGGGAATCAGCCCCAGCATTTT. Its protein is CASSLAGKGNQPQHF.

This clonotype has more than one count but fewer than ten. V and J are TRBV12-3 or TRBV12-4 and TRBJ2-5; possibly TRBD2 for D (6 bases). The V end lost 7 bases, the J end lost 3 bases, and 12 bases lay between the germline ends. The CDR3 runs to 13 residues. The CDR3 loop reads CASTPGLKETQYF. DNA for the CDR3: TGTGCCAGCACGCCGGGACTGAAAGAGACCCAGTACTTC.

The CDR3 DNA reads TGCAGCGTTGCCCGGACTAGCGGGGGTGAATCCTACAATGAGCAGTTCTTC. It is translated as CSVARTSGGESYNEQFF. The rearrangement links TRBV29-1 to TRBJ2-1, with 13 bases aligning to TRBD2. The CDR3 is made up of 17 amino acids. J was trimmed by 1 base and V by 4 bases; bases with no gene match: 7. In germline, CDR1 is SQVTM, CDR2 ANQGSEA.

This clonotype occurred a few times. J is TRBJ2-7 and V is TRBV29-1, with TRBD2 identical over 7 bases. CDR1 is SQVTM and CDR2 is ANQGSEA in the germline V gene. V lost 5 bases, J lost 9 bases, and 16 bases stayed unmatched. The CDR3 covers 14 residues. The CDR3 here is CSVRPAGERLGQYF. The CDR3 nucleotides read TGCAGCGTTCGGCCCGCGGGAGAAAGGCTGGGGCAGTACTTC.

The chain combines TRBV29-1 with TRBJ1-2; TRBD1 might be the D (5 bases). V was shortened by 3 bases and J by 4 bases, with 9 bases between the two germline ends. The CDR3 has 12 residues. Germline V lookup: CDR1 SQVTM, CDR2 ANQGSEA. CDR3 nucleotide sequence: TGCAGCGTTGACGAGGGACGCTATGGCTACACCTTC. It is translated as CSVDEGRYGYTF.

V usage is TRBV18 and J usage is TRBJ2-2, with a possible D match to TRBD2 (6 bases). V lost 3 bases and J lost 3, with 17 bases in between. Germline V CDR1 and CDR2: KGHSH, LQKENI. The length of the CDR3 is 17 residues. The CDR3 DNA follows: TGTGCCAGCTCACCCCGGAGGGGCGACGGGGACACCGGGGAGCTGTTTTTT. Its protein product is CASSPRRGDGDTGELFF.

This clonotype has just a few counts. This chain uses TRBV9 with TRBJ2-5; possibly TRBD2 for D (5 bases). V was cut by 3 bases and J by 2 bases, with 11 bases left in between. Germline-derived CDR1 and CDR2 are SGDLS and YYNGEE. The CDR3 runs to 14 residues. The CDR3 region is CASSGSGSQETQYF. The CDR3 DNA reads TGTGCCAGCAGCGGAAGCGGTTCACAAGAGACCCAGTACTTC.

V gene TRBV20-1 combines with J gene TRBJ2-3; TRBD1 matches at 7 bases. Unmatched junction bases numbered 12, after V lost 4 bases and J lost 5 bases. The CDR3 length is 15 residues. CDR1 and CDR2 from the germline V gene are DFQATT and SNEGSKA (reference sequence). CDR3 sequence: CSANPTGSSRDTQYF. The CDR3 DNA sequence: TGCAGTGCTAACCCGACAGGGAGCTCCCGAGATACGCAGTATTTT.

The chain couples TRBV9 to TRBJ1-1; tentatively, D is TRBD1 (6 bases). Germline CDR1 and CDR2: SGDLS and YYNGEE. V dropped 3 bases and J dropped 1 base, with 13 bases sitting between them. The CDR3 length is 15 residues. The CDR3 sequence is CASSGGGVPNTEAFF. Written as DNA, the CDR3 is TGTGCCAGCAGCGGAGGGGGGGTTCCGAACACTGAAGCTTTCTTT.

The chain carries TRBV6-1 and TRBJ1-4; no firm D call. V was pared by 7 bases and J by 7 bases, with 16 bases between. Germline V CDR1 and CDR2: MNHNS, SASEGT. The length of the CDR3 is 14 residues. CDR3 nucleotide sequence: TGTGCCAGCACCGACCTCGGCGGCCTTGAAAAACTGTTTTTT. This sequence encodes CASTDLGGLEKLFF.

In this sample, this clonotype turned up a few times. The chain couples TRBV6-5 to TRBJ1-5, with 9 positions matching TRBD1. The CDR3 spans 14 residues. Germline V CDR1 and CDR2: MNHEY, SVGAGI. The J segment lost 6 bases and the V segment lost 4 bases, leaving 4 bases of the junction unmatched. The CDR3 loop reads CASSSGQGPQPQHF. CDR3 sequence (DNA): TGTGCCAGCAGTTCGGGACAGGGCCCTCAGCCCCAGCATTTT.

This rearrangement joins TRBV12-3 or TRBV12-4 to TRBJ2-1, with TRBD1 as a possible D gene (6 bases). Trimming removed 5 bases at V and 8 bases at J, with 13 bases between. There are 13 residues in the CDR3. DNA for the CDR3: TGTGCCAGCAGTCATCAGACAGGCGATGAGCAGTTCTTC. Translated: CASSHQTGDEQFF.

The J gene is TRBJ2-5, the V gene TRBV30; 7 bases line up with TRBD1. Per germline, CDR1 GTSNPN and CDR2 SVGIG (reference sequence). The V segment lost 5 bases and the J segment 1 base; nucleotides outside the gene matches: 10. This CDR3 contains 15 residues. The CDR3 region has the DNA TGTGCCTGGTTGCTCCGGGGACAGCTCCAAGAGACCCAGTACTTC. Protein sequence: CAWLLRGQLQETQYF.